This T cell receptor beta chain was recovered during a study of blood T cell repertoires in COVID-19. Looking at the study overall: Sites across the United States, Italy and Spain contributed samples from acute and convalescent COVID-19.

Assignment of participants to cohorts was predicated upon participant-reported clinical history. Cohort 3 donors counted as recovered after two negative PCRs, clearance, or resolved symptoms. This clone was seen more than once but under ten times. Source study methods: Estimation of nucleated cell counts was performed using reference gene primer amplification. The data were produced by immunoSEQ multiplex PCR, yet TCRdb's version contains in-frame clones alone and is incomplete. That table supplies the V and J calls and clone size; D and trimming were determined from the DNA. The sample yields approximately 310,000 clones, around 85% seen once. Germline V gene data show CDR1 as MGHRA and CDR2 as YSYEKL. This CDR3 is 14 amino acids long. The V gene lost 3 bases and the J gene lost 0 bases, with 8 bases spanning the gap.

Sequences were obtained from PBMCs or T cells enriched from blood (not recorded which). The chain couples TRBV4-1 to TRBJ1-1, with D possibly matching TRBD1 (6 bases). This sequence originates from a man aged 25-40 years who had recovered from COVID-19. CDR3 region: CASSQGHLNTEAFF. The CDR3 region has the DNA TGCGCCAGCAGCCAGGGACATCTGAACACTGAAGCTTTCTTT.